The present TCR beta chain was sequenced within a study of T cells after yellow fever vaccination. Study observations and caveats: FACS-sorted repertoires could harbor abundant contaminating bulk-population clonotypes. Most primary-vaccination clones reappeared after the booster (about 95% CD4, 88% CD8). Among all clonotypes, a small share was observed in both CD4 and CD8 compartments.

About this clonotype: The antigen remains unidentified.

Making TCR cDNA involved 5'RACE template switching, which added UMIs and a universal primer site. TCRdb re-derived calls from the 5' RACE reads in MiXCR, one entry per CDR3 protein. Of 340,000 or so distinct CDR3 sequences in the sample, approximately 12% were seen once. This specimen was CD4+ T cells sorted from PBMCs, taken 15 days after the yellow fever booster vaccination. This receptor was taken from a man aged 18 to 29 who received the YFV17D yellow fever vaccine.

Here the CDR3 reads CATGEGGAVDEQFF. The CDR3 coding sequence is TGTGCCACCGGGGAGGGGGGGGCCGTTGATGAGCAGTTCTTC. The chain has TRBV24-1 and TRBJ2-1, with a possible D match to TRBD2 (7 bases). Trimming shortened V by 9 bases and J by 8 bases, and 19 bases separated the two germline ends. The germline V gene has CDR1 KGHDR and CDR2 SFDVKD. This CDR3 has 14 amino acids.